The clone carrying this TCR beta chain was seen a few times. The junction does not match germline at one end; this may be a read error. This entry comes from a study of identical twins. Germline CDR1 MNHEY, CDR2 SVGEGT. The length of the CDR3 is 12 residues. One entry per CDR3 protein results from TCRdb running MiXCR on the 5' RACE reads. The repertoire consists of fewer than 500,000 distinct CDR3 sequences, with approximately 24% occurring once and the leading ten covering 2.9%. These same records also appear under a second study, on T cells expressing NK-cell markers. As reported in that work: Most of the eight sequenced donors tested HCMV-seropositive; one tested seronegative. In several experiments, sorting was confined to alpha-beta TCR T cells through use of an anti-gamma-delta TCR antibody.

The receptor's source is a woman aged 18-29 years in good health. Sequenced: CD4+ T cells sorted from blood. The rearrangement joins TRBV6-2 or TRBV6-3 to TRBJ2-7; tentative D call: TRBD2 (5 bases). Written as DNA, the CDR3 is TGTGCCAGCAGTTACCGCGGGTACGCGCAGTACTTC. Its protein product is CASSYRGYAQYF.